This T cell receptor beta chain was found in a study of blood T cell repertoires in COVID-19. Looking at the study overall: Spain, Italy and the United States supplied samples that represented acute and convalescent COVID-19.

This table comes from immunoSEQ multiplex PCR, and its TCRdb copy is limited to in-frame clones, with some not included. The data contain about 160,000 clones, approximately 87% of them singletons. Ages ranged from about 18 to 89 years, with residence in 24 US areas. Participants reported their clinical history, and cohort assignment relied on those reports. Among Cohort 3 donors, those recovered had two negative PCRs, clearance, or symptom resolution. Germline V gene lookup returns CDR1 LNHDA and CDR2 SQIVND (reference sequence). Between the trimmed V and J ends, which lost 4 bases and 1 base, there was a span of 7 bases. The CDR3 consists of 14 residues.

V and J are TRBV19 and TRBJ2-2; D remains ambiguous. Material: PBMCs or T cells enriched from blood (not recorded which). The receptor's source is a woman aged 45-65 years who had recovered from COVID-19. CDR3 sequence reads: CASSTRQNTGELFF. In DNA, the CDR3 is TGTGCCAGTAGTACCAGACAGAACACCGGGGAGCTGTTTTTT.